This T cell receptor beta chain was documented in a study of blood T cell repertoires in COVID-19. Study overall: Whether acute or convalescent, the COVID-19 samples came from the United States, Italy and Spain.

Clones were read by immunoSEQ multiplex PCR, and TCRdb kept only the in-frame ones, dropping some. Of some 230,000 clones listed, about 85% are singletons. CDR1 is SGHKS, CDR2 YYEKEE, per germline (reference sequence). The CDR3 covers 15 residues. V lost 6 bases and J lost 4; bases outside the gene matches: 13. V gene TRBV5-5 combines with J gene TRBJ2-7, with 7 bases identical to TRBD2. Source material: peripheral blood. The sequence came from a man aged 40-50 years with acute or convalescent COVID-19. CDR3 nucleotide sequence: TGTGCCAGCAACATCGCTGGGGGGGGTCTGTACGAGCAGTACTTC. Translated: CASNIAGGGLYEQYF.